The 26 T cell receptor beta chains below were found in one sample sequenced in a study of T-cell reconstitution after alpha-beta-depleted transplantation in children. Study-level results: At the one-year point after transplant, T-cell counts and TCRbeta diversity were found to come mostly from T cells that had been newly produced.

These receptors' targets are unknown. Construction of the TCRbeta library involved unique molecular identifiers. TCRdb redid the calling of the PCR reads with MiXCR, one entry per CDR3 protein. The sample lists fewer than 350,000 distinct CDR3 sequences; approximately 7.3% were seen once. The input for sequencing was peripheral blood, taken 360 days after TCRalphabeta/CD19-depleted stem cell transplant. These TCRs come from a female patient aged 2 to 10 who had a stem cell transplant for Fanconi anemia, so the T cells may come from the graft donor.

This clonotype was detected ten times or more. CDR3 nucleotide sequence: TGTGCCAGCAGCTCGAACCAGGGGATCAATCAGCCCCAGCATTTT. Its protein product is CASSSNQGINQPQHF. The J gene is TRBJ1-5, the V gene TRBV5-6; a possible D gene is TRBD1 (6 bases). Germline-derived CDR1 and CDR2 are SGHDT and YYEEEE. V was shortened by 3 bases and J by 3 bases, with 13 bases between the two germline ends. The CDR3 has 15 residues.

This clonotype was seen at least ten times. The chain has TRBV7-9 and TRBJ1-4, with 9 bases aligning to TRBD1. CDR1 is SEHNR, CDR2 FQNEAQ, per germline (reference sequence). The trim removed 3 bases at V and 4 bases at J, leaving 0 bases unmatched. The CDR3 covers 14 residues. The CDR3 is CASSLTGGNEKLFF. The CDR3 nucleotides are TGTGCCAGCAGCTTGACAGGGGGTAATGAAAAACTGTTTTTT.

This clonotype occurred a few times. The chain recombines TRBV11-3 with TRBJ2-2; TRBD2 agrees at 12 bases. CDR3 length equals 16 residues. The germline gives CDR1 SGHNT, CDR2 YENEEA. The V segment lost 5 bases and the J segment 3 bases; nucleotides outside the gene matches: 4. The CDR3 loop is CASSQTSGRDTGELFF. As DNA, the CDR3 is TGTGCCAGCAGCCAGACTAGCGGGAGAGACACCGGGGAGCTGTTTTTT. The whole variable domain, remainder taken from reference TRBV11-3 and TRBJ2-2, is EAGVVQSPRYKIIEKKQPVAFWCNPISGHNTLYWYLQNLGQGPELLIRYENEEAVDDSQLPKDRFSAERLKGVDSTLKIQPAELGDSAVYLCASSQTSGRDTGELFFGEGSRLTVL.

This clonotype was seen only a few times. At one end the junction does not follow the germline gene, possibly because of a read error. CDR3 DNA sequence: TGTGCCAGCAGCCCTTATGACAGGATCACAGATACGCAGTACTTT. As protein: CASSPYDRITDTQYF. V usage is TRBV5-6 and J usage is TRBJ2-3; TRBD1 is a possible D gene (6 bases). This CDR3 region has 15 residues. The germline V gene encodes CDR1 SGHDT and CDR2 YYEEEE. Looking up the rest from reference TRBV5-6 and TRBJ2-3 gives the full variable domain: DAGVTQSPTHLIKTRGQQVTLRCSPKSGHDTVSWYQQALGQGPQFIFQYYEEEERQRGNFPDRFSGHQFPNYSSELNVNALLLGDSALYLCASSPYDRITDTQYFGPGTRLTVL.

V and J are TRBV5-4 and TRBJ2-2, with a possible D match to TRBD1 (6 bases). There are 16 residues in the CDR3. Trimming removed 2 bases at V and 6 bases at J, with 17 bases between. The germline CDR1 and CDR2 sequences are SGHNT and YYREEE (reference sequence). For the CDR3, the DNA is TGTGCCAGCAGCTTAGACTGGGGCTCAGGGGCCGGGGAGCTGTTTTTT. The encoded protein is CASSLDWGSGAGELFF.

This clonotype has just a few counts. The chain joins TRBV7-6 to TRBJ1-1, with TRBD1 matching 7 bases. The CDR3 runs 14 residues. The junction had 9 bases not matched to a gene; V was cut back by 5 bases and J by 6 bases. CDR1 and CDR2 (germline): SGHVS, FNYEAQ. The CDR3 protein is CASSPETGSAEAFF. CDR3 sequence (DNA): TGTGCCAGCAGCCCCGAGACAGGGTCGGCTGAAGCTTTCTTT.

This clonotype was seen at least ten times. CDR3 region: CATSDSGLSRYNEQFF. The CDR3 coding sequence is TGTGCCACCAGTGACTCAGGGCTCTCGAGGTACAATGAGCAGTTCTTC. The J gene is TRBJ2-1, the V gene TRBV24-1; perhaps TRBD1 as D (5 bases). V lost 4 bases and J lost 4, with 16 bases in between. From germline, CDR1 is KGHDR and CDR2 SFDVKD. The CDR3 sequence is 16 residues long.

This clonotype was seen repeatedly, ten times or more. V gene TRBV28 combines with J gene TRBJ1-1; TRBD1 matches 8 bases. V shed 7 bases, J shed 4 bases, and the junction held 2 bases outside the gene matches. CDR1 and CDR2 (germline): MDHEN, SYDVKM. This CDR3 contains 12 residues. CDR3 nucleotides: TGTGCCAGCATCACAGGGGGCACTGAAGCTTTCTTT. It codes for CASITGGTEAFF.

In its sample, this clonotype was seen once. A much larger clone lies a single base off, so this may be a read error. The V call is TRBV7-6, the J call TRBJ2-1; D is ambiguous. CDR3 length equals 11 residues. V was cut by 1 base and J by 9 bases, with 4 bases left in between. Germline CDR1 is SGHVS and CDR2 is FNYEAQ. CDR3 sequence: CASSLVSEQFF. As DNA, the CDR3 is TGTGCCAGCAGCTTAGTCAGTGAGCAGTTCTTC.

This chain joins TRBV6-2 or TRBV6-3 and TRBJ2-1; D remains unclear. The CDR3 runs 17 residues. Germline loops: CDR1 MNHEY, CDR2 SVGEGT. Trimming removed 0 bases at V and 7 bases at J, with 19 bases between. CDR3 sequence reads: CASSYSPSGPARNEQFF. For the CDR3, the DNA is TGTGCCAGCAGTTACTCGCCCTCCGGTCCCGCCAGAAATGAGCAGTTCTTC.

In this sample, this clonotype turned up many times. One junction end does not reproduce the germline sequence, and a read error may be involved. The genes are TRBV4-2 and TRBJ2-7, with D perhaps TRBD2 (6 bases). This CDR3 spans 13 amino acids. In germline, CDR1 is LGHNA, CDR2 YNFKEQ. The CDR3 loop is CASSQDNYVGLQF. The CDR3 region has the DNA TGTGCCAGCAGCCAAGATAACTATGTGGGACTCCAATTC.

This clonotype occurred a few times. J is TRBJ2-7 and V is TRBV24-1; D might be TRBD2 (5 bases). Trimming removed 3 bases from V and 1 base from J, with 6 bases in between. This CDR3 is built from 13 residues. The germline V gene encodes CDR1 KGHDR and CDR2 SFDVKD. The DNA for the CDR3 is TGTGCCACCAGTGATGGGGAGTCCTACGAGCAGTACTTC. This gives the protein CATSDGESYEQYF.

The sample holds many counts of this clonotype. The CDR3 DNA sequence: TGTGCCAGCAGCGGGATCACTGAAGCTTTCTTT. The encoded protein is CASSGITEAFF. This chain links TRBV28 with TRBJ1-1; D is ambiguous. The germline CDR1 and CDR2 sequences are MDHEN and SYDVKM. Trimming removed 6 bases from V and 4 bases from J, with 6 bases in between. The CDR3 is made up of 11 amino acids.

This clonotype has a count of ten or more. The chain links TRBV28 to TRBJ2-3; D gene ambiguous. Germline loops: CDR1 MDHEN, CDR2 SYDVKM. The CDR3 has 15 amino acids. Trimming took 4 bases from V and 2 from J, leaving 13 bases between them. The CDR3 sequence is CASSSPHGATDTQYF. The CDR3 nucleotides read TGTGCCAGCAGTTCCCCCCACGGTGCCACAGATACGCAGTATTTT.

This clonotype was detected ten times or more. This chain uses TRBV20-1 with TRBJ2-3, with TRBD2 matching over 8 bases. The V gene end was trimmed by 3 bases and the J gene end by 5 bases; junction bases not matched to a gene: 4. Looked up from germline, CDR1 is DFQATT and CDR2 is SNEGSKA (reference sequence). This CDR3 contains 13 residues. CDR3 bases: TGCAGTGCTAGTATCGCGGGGGGAGATACGCAGTATTTT. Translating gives CSASIAGGDTQYF.

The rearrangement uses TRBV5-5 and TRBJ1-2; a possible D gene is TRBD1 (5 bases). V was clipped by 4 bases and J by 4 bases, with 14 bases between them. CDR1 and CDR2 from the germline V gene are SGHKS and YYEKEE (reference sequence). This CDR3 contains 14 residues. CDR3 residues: CASSLEGEFYGYTF. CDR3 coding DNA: TGTGCCAGCAGCCTCGAAGGGGAGTTCTATGGCTACACCTTC.

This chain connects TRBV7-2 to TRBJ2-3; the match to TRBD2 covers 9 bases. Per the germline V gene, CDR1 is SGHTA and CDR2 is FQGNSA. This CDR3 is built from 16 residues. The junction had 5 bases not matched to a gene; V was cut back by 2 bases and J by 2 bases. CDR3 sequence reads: CASSLRLAGTTDTQYF. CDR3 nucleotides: TGTGCCAGCAGCTTACGTCTAGCGGGGACCACAGATACGCAGTATTTT.

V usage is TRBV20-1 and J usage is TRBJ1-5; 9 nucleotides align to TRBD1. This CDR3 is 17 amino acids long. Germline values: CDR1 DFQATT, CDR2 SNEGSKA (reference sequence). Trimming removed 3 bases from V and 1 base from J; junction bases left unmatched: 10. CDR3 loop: CSASRTGGRWSNQPQHF. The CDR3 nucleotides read TGCAGTGCTAGTCGAACAGGGGGCAGGTGGAGCAATCAGCCCCAGCATTTT.

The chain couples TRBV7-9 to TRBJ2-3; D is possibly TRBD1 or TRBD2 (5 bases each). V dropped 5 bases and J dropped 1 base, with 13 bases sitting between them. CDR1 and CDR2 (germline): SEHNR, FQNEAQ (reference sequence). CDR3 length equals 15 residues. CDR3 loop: CASSPPGTRTDTQYF. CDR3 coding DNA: TGTGCCAGCAGCCCCCCAGGGACCCGCACAGATACGCAGTATTTT.

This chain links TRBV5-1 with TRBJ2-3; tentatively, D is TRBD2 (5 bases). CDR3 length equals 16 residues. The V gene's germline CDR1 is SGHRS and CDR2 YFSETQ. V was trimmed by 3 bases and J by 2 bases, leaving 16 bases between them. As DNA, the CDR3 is TGCGCCAGCAGCTCCTACATCAGCGGACTCACAGATACGCAGTATTTT. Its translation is CASSSYISGLTDTQYF.

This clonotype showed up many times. The CDR3 here is CASSLAGTSGAGLNTGELFF. The CDR3 DNA follows: TGTGCCAGCAGCTTAGCGGGGACTAGCGGGGCAGGACTCAACACCGGGGAGCTGTTTTTT. V usage is TRBV7-2 and J usage is TRBJ2-2; 13 bases map to TRBD2. V trimming: 0 bases; J trimming: 2 bases; junction bases outside the gene matches: 9. The V gene's germline CDR1 is SGHTA and CDR2 FQGNSA. This CDR3 spans 20 amino acids.

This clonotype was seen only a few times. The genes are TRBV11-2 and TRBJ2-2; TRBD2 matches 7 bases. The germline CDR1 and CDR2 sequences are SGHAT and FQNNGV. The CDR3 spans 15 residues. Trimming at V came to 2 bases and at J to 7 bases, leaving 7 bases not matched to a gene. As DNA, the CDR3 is TGTGCCAGCAGCTTATATGGGGGGGAGATCGGGGAGCTGTTTTTT. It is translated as CASSLYGGEIGELFF.

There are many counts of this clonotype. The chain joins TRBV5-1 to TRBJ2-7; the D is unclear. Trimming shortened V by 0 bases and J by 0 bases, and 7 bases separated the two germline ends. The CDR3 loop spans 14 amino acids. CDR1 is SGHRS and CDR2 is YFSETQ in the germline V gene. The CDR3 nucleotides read TGCGCCAGCAGCTTGGGAGGTAGCTCCTACGAGCAGTACTTC. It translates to CASSLGGSSYEQYF.

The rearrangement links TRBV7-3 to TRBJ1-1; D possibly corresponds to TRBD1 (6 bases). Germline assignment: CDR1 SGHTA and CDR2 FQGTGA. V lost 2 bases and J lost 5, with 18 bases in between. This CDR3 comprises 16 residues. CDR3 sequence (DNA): TGTGCCAGCAGCTTATCCCCAGGGACACTACTAACTGAAGCTTTCTTT. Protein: CASSLSPGTLLTEAFF.

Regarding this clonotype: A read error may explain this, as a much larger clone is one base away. The CDR3 DNA reads as TGCAGTGCGATAGCGGGGGACCTCTACTTTAAAGCAGAGACCCTGTACTTC. It specifies CSAIAGDLYFKAETLYF. V gene TRBV20-1 combines with J gene TRBJ2-5, with TRBD2 matching 9 bases. This CDR3 region has 17 residues. Germline V gene data show CDR1 as DFQATT and CDR2 as SNEGSKA (reference sequence).

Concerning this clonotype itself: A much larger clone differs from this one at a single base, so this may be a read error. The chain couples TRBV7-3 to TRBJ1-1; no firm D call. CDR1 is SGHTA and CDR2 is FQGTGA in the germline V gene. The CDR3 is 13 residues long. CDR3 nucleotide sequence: TGTGCCAGCAGCTCCGTTCTACACACTGAAGCTTTGTTT. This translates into CASSSVLHTEALF. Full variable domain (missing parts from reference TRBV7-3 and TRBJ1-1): GAGVSQTPSNKVTEKGKYVELRCDPISGHTALYWYRQSLGQGPEFLIYFQGTGAADDSGLPNDRFFAVRPEGSVSTLKIQRTERGDSAVYLCASSSVLHTEALFGQGTRLTVV.